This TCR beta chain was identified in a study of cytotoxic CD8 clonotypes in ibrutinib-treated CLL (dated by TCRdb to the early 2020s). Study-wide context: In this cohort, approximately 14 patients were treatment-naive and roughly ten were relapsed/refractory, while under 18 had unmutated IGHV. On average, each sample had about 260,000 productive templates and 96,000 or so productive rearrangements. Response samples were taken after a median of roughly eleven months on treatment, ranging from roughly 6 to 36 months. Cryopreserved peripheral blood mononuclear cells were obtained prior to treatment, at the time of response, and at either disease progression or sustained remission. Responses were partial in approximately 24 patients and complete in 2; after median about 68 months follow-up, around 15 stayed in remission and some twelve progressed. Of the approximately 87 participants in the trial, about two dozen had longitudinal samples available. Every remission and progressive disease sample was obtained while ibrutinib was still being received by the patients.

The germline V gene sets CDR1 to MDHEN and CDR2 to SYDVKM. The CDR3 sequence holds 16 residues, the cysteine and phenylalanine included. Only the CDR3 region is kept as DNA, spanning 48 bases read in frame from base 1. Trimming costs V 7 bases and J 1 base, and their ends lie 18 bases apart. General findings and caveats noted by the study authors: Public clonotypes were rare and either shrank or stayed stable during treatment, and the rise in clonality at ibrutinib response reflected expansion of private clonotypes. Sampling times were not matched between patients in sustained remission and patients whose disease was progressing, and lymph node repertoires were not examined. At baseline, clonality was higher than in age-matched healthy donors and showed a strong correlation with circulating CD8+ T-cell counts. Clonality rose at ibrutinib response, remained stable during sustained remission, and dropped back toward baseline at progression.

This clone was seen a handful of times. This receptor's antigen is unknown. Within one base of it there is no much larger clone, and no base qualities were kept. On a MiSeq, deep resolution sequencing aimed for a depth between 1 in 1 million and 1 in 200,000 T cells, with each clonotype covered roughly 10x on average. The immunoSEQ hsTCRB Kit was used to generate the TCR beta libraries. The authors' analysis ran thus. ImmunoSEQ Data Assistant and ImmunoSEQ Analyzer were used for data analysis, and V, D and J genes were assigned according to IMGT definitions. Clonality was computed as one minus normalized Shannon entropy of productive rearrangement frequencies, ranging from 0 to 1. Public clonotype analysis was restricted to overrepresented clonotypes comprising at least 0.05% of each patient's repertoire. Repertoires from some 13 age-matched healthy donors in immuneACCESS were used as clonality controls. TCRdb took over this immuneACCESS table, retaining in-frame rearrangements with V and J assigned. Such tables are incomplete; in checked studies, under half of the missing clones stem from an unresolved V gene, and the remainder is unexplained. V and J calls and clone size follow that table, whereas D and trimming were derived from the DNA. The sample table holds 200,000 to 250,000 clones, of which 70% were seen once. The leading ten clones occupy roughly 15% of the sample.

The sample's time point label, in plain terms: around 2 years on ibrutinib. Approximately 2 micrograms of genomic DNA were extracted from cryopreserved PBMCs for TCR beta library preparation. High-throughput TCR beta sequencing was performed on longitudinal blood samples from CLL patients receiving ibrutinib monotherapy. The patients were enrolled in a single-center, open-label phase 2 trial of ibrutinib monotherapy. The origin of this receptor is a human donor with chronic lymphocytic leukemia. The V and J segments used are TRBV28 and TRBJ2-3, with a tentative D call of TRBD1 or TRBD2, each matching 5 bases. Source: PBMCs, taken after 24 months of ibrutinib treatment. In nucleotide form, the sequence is TGTGCCAGCAACGATTGGGTCCAGGGAGGCACAGATACGCAGTATTTT. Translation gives CASNDWVQGGTDTQYF.